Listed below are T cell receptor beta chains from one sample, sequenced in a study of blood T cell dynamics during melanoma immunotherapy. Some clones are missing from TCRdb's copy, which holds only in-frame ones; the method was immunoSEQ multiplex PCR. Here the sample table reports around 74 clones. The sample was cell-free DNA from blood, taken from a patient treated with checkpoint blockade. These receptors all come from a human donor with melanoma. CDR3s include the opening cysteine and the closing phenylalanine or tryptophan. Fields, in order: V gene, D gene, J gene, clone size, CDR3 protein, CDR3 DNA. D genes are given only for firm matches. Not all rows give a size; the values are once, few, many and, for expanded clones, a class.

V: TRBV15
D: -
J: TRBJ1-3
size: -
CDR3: CATSREVLRAPGNTIYF
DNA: TGTGCCACCAGCAGAGAGGTGCTGAGGGCTCCTGGAAACACCATATATTTT

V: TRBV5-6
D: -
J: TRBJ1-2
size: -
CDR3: CASSDFNRESNYGYTF
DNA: TGTGCCAGCAGCGATTTCAACAGGGAGAGTAACTATGGCTACACCTTC

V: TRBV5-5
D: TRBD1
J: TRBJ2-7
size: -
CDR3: CASSYWTGVYEQYF
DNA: TGTGCCAGCAGCTACTGGACAGGGGTCTACGAGCAGTACTTC

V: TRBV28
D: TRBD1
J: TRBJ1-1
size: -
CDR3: CASSAGQVNTEAFF
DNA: TGTGCCAGCAGTGCCGGACAGGTGAACACTGAAGCTTTCTTT

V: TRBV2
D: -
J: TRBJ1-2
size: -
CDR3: CASSEDRGGYGYTF
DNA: TGTGCCAGCAGTGAAGATCGTGGGGGTTACGGCTACACCTTC

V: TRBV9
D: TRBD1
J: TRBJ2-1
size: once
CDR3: CASSVAGQSHEQFF
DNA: TGTGCCAGCAGCGTAGCGGGACAGTCGCATGAGCAGTTCTTC

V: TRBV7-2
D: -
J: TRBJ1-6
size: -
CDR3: CASSLGTGDTLHF
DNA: TGTGCCAGCAGCTTAGGAACTGGGGATACCCTCCACTTT

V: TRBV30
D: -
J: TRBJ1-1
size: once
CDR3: CAWSRGENTEAFF
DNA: TGTGCCTGGAGTCGGGGGGAGAACACTGAAGCTTTCTTT

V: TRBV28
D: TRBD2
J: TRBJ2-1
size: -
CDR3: CASSYPVTGLAGVSSYNEQFF
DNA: TGTGCCAGCAGTTACCCTGTTACGGGTCTAGCGGGAGTGTCCTCCTACAATGAGCAGTTCTTC

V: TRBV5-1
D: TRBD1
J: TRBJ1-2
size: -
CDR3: CASSWGGQGEGYTF
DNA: TGCGCCAGCAGCTGGGGAGGACAGGGCGAAGGCTACACCTTC

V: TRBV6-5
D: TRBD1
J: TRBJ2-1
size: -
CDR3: CASSSGTGVNNEQFF
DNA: TGTGCCAGCAGTTCCGGGACAGGAGTAAACAATGAGCAGTTCTTC

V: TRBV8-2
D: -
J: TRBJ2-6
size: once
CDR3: CGMPLITQSRANVLTF
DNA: TGTGGCATGCCGCTTATAACACAAAGTCGGGCCAACGTCCTGACTTTC

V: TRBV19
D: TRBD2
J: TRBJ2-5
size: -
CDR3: CASSSWTSGSMETQYF
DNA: TGTGCCAGTAGTAGCTGGACTAGCGGGAGCATGGAGACCCAGTACTTC

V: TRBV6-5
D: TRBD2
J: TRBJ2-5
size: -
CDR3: CASTSTAGVEETQYF
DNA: TGTGCCAGCACCAGCACAGCGGGAGTTGAAGAGACCCAGTACTTC

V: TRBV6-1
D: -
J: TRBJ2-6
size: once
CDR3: CASSGYASAQSRANVLTF
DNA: TGTGCCAGCAGTGGTTACGCCTCTGCACAAAGTCGGGCCAACGTCCTGACTTTC

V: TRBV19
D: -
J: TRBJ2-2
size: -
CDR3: CASRPDSNTGELFF
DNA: TGTGCCAGTCGTCCGGACAGTAACACCGGGGAGCTGTTTTTT

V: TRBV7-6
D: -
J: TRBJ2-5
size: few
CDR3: CASSAGIQETQYF
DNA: TGTGCCAGCAGCGCGGGGATACAAGAGACCCAGTACTTC

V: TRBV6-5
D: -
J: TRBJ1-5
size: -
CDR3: CASSYSDQPQHF
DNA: TGTGCCAGCAGTTACTCAGACCAGCCCCAGCATTTT

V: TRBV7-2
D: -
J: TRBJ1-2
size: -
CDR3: CASSLFGEGLSSGYTF
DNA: TGTGCCAGCAGCTTATTCGGGGAGGGACTCAGCTCTGGCTACACCTTC

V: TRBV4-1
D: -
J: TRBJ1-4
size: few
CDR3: CASSQVRSSEKLFF
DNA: TGCGCCAGCAGCCAGGTACGATCGAGTGAAAAACTGTTTTTT

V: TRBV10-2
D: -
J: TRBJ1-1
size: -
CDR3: CASSILNTEAFF
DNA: TGCGCCAGCTCCATCCTGAACACTGAAGCTTTCTTT

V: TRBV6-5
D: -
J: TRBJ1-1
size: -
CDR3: CASRTRGNTEAFF
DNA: TGTGCCAGCAGAACAAGGGGGAACACTGAAGCTTTCTTT

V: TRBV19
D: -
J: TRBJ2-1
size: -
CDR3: CASNDGQGYNEQFF
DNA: TGTGCCAGTAATGACGGCCAGGGCTACAATGAGCAGTTCTTC

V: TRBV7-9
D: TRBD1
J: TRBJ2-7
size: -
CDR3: CASSLGDRLSYEQYF
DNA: TGTGCCAGCAGCTTAGGGGACAGGCTCTCCTACGAGCAGTACTTC

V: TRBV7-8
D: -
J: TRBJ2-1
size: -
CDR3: CASSPPGSSYNEQFF
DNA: TGTGCCAGCAGCCCCCCCGGGAGCTCCTACAATGAGCAGTTCTTC

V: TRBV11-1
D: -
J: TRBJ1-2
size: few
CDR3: CASSSPAGLPYGYTF
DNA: TGTGCCAGCAGCTCACCGGCGGGACTGCCCTATGGCTACACCTTC

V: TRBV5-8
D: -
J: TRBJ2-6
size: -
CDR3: CASWVRHPQSRANVLTF
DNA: TGTGCCAGCTGGGTACGTCATCCACAAAGTCGGGCCAACGTCCTGACTTTC

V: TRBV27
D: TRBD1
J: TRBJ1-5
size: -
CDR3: CASSLLGDRGNQPQHF
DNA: TGTGCCAGCAGTTTATTGGGGGACAGGGGTAATCAGCCCCAGCATTTT

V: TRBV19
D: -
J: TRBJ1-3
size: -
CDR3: CASSIQSGNTIYF
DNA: TGTGCCAGTAGTATACAGTCTGGAAACACCATATATTTT

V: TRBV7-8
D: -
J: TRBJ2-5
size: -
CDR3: CASSLGRGLLYQETQYF
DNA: TGTGCCAGCAGCTTAGGAAGGGGACTCCTGTACCAAGAGACCCAGTACTTC

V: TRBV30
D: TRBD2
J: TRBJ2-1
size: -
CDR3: CAWINSEAGNFDEQFF
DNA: TGTGCCTGGATAAACTCGGAAGCGGGAAATTTCGATGAGCAGTTCTTC